Shown below are 2 T cell receptor delta chains from a single sample sequenced in a study of gamma-delta chains in newborns, infants, children. TCRdb reapplied CATT to the reads. There are roughly 5,000 delta-chain clones in the sample; under 4% occur only once, and 15% lies in the top ten. The sequenced sample was blood. These receptor sequences come from a child who was a newborn, infant or young child, either healthy, febrile or measles-vaccinated (not recorded which).

Details on this clone: A much more abundant neighbour one base away suggests this may be a read error. J is TRDJ3 and V is TRDV2; D remains unclear. The CDR3 contains 21 residues. From germline, CDR1 is GEAIGNYY and CDR2 EKD. Trimming cost V 0 bases and J 2 bases, with 22 bases left between them. As DNA, the CDR3 is TGTGCCTGTGACACCGGTTATGGTGCGGCGGTCCACCCCTGGGACACCCGACAGATGTTTTTC. Translating it yields CACDTGYGAAVHPWDTRQMFF.

This clone was counted a few times. A far more abundant clone sits one base away, making this likely a read error. Other nucleotide sequences from this sample produce the same CDR3. V gene TRDV2 combines with J gene TRDJ3; 11 nucleotides line up with TRDD3. V gave up 4 bases and J gave up 2 bases; unmatched junction bases: 6. Germline CDR1 and CDR2: GEAIGNYY and EKD. The CDR3 length is 18 residues. In DNA, the CDR3 is TGTGCCTGTGATACCGTACTGGGGGATACCTGGGACACCCGACAGATGTTTTTC. Encoded protein: CACDTVLGDTWDTRQMFF.